This TCR beta chain was identified during a study of T-cell reconstitution after alpha-beta-depleted transplantation in children (dated by TCRdb to the mid-2010s). Some background on the complete study: T-cell immune reconstitution after TCRalphabeta/CD19-depleted allogeneic hematopoietic cell transplantation in children was quantitatively tracked in the study by means of TCR repertoire profiling.

There are many counts of this clonotype. What antigen it recognizes has not been identified. No much larger clonotype is one base removed from it; base qualities were not supplied. Clipping removes 2 bases from V and 11 bases from J, with 5 as the unmatched junction base count. The germline V gene specifies SGHTA as CDR1 and FQGNSA as CDR2. Taken from cysteine to phenylalanine, the CDR3 has 15 residues. CDR3 DNA only is kept here, 45 bases in frame from base 1. The library was built by means of PCR. The sample was run on an Illumina HiSeq 2500. TCR libraries were prepared with molecular barcoding, using unique molecular identifiers to normalize TCRbeta repertoire quantification. TCRdb reprocessed the public reads (quality trimming at Q25 with fastp, clone calling with MiXCR) and kept in-frame beta chains. Rows merge per CDR3 protein into single entries with the most common DNA and genes. The sample data list about 610,000 distinct CDR3 sequences, and about 11% of these were observed just once. Jointly, the top ten make up 4% to 5% of the sample.

The chain links TRBV7-2 with TRBJ2-1; TRBD2 aligns with 14 central bases. The receptor was derived from a human donor who donated a stem cell graft to a child with acute myeloid leukemia. Sequencing used PBMCs from the stem cell graft donor, obtained from the stem cell graft. The DNA reads TGTGCCAGCAGCTTAAGCAGGACTAGCGGGAGGAAGCAGTTCTTC. Translated, this gives CASSLSRTSGRKQFF.